These 27 T cell receptor beta chains share one sample of origin, sequenced in a study of shared clonotypes between healthy human individuals. Sequencing used immunoSEQ multiplex PCR; TCRdb keeps in-frame clones, though not all of them. The sample shows about 2.3 million clones, roughly 90% of them seen only once. Material for sequencing was naive CD4+ T cells from PBMCs. The subset was: CD45RA+ positively selected. These receptors originate from a young man in good health. Some clones in this sample may be carry-over from other donors' samples.

The V call is TRBV27, the J call TRBJ2-3; possible D gene TRBD2, 6 bases. Between the trimmed V and J ends, which lost 7 bases and 8 bases, there was a span of 10 bases. CDR1 MNHEY and CDR2 SMNVEV come from the germline V gene (reference sequence). This CDR3 is built from 11 residues. CDR3 region: CASTQEGTQYF. CDR3 coding DNA: TGTGCCAGCACCCAGGAGGGTACGCAGTATTTT.

V usage is TRBV18 and J usage is TRBJ2-7, with D perhaps TRBD1 (6 bases). Germline-derived CDR1 and CDR2 are KGHSH and LQKENI. CDR3 size: 13 residues. Trimming left V 4 bases short and J 5 bases short, with 12 bases between. This CDR3 reads CASSQKDSNEQYF. The CDR3 nucleotides read TGTGCCAGCTCACAAAAGGACAGCAACGAGCAGTACTTC.

V usage is TRBV6-1 and J usage is TRBJ2-3; D is ambiguous. The germline gives CDR1 MNHNS, CDR2 SASEGT. CDR3 length: 14 amino acids. Trimming shortened V by 3 bases and J by 1 base, and 8 bases separated the two germline ends. In DNA, the CDR3 is TGTGCCAGCAGTGAGATTCGGGGCACAGATACGCAGTATTTT. Amino acid sequence: CASSEIRGTDTQYF.

The rearrangement links TRBV4-1 to TRBJ1-4, with a weak D call TRBD1 (6 bases). CDR3 length equals 15 residues. Germline V gene lookup returns CDR1 MGHRA and CDR2 YSYEKL. V was trimmed by 3 bases and J by 6 bases, leaving 14 bases between them. The CDR3 DNA is TGCGCCAGCAGCCACAACCTCGGGACATATGAAAAACTGTTTTTT. Translating gives CASSHNLGTYEKLFF.

The V gene is TRBV2, the J gene TRBJ2-7; 8 nucleotides line up with TRBD1. This CDR3 contains 13 residues. Trimming at V came to 5 bases and at J to 4 bases, leaving 4 bases not matched to a gene. Looked up from germline, CDR1 is SNHLY and CDR2 is FYNNEI. CDR3 protein: CASSWTGSYEQYF. CDR3 DNA: TGTGCCAGCAGTTGGACAGGGTCGTACGAGCAGTACTTC.

V usage is TRBV29-1 and J usage is TRBJ2-7; 7 bases align to TRBD1. Germline-derived CDR1 and CDR2 are SQVTM and ANQGSEA. The ends lost 7 bases at V and 6 bases at J; junction bases unmatched: 12. The CDR3 runs to 13 residues. CDR3 sequence reads: CSARGQAVSEQYF. In DNA, the CDR3 is TGCAGCGCTAGAGGACAGGCCGTTTCCGAGCAGTACTTC.

The rearrangement links TRBV5-6 to TRBJ2-2; D not resolved. Trimming stripped 2 bases from V and 6 bases from J, with 20 bases between. Germline V gene lookup returns CDR1 SGHDT and CDR2 YYEEEE. The CDR3 is 17 residues long. CDR3 amino acids: CASSFFRSPLLAGELFF. CDR3 bases: TGTGCCAGCAGCTTTTTCCGATCCCCGCTATTGGCCGGGGAGCTGTTTTTT.

The chain links TRBV2 to TRBJ1-1; D unclear. Deletions cut 7 bases from V and 2 bases from J, with 11 bases between. The CDR3 is made up of 13 amino acids. Per the germline V gene, CDR1 is SNHLY and CDR2 is FYNNEI. The CDR3 is CASNLAANTEAFF. In DNA, the CDR3 is TGTGCCAGCAATCTGGCAGCTAACACTGAAGCTTTCTTT.

Points on this clone: Other DNA sequences of this sample code for an identical CDR3. The genes are TRBV28 and TRBJ2-5; the D is unclear. The V end lost 9 bases, the J end lost 1 base, and 9 bases lay between the germline ends. CDR1 is MDHEN and CDR2 is SYDVKM in the germline V gene. CDR3 length: 12 amino acids. The CDR3 DNA follows: TGTGCCAGTCGAAGGTCCCAAGAGACCCAGTACTTC. This codes for CASRRSQETQYF.

The chain carries TRBV5-3 and TRBJ2-3; 9 nucleotides line up with TRBD2. TRBV5-3 is an open reading frame whose function is uncertain. This CDR3 is 21 amino acids long. Trimming at V came to 4 bases and at J to 2 bases, leaving 23 bases not matched to a gene. This chain's CDR3 is CARSPGVASGRPGSSTDTQYF. CDR3 bases: TGTGCCAGAAGCCCTGGTGTGGCCAGCGGGAGGCCGGGTTCCTCCACAGATACGCAGTATTTT.

The gene calls are TRBV28 and TRBJ2-3, with a tentative D call TRBD1 (5 bases). CDR1 is MDHEN, CDR2 SYDVKM, per germline. V gave up 4 bases and J gave up 0 bases, with 11 bases separating them. This CDR3 comprises 15 residues. The CDR3 region has the DNA TGTGCCAGCAGTTCCCAAGGGGCTAGCACAGATACGCAGTATTTT. Its translation is CASSSQGASTDTQYF. Together with reference TRBV28 and TRBJ2-3, the CDR3 gives the full variable domain: DVKVTQSSRYLVKRTGEKVFLECVQDMDHENMFWYRQDPGLGLRLIYFSYDVKMKEKGDIPEGYSVSREKKERFSLILESASTNQTSMYLCASSSQGASTDTQYFGPGTRLTVL.

The V gene is TRBV7-2, the J gene TRBJ2-1; 13 positions match TRBD2. V lost 5 bases and J lost 4; bases outside the gene matches: 5. Looked up from germline, CDR1 is SGHTA and CDR2 is FQGNSA. This CDR3 is 16 amino acids long. This CDR3 reads CASSLTSGRPYNEQFF. CDR3 nucleotide sequence: TGTGCCAGCAGCCTGACTAGCGGGAGGCCGTACAATGAGCAGTTCTTC.

The rearrangement uses TRBV7-8 and TRBJ2-3, with D possibly TRBD2 on 5 matching bases. Germline lookup yields CDR1 SGHVS and CDR2 FQNEAQ. The CDR3 covers 16 residues. The V gene lost 5 bases and the J gene lost 0 bases, with 15 bases spanning the gap. In nucleotides, the CDR3 is TGTGCCAGCAGCCCCCGTCCAGGCGGGAGCACAGATACGCAGTATTTT. Translating gives CASSPRPGGSTDTQYF.

As to this clone: In the same sample, other DNA sequences code for this CDR3. This chain links TRBV19 with TRBJ1-5, with TRBD1 matching 10 bases. The CDR3 has 13 residues. The V segment lost 7 bases and the J segment 4 bases; nucleotides outside the gene matches: 1. Germline V gene data show CDR1 as LNHDA and CDR2 as SQIVND (reference sequence). The CDR3 DNA is TGTGCCAGTAAGGACAGGGGGAATCAGCCCCAGCATTTT. Translating it yields CASKDRGNQPQHF.

V usage is TRBV7-2 and J usage is TRBJ2-3, with 7 bases identical to TRBD2. The germline gives CDR1 SGHTA, CDR2 FQGNSA. The CDR3 spans 15 residues. V dropped 5 bases and J dropped 2; count of bases not matched to a gene: 7. The chain's CDR3 is CASSPTSAYTDTQYF. DNA of the CDR3: TGTGCCAGCAGCCCAACTAGCGCCTACACAGATACGCAGTATTTT.

This clone came up once. This chain links TRBV11-3 with TRBJ1-1, with D unresolved. Germline V lookup: CDR1 SGHNT, CDR2 YENEEA. The length of the CDR3 is 13 residues. V dropped 2 bases and J dropped 4 bases, with 8 bases sitting between them. In nucleotides, the CDR3 is TGTGCCAGCAGCTTAACTTTCCTCACTGAAGCTTTCTTT. This sequence encodes CASSLTFLTEAFF.

The chain is built from TRBV18 and TRBJ2-2; 8 bases fit TRBD2. Germline assignment: CDR1 KGHSH and CDR2 LQKENI. The CDR3 contains 15 residues. V was pared by 5 bases and J by 5 bases, with 7 bases of the junction left unmatched. The CDR3 loop reads CASSSGLARTGELFF. CDR3 coding DNA: TGTGCCAGCTCATCCGGACTAGCCCGTACCGGGGAGCTGTTTTTT.

The V call is TRBV28, the J call TRBJ1-2, with 10 bases that match TRBD1. V trimming: 3 bases; J trimming: 2 bases; junction bases outside the gene matches: 12. This CDR3 comprises 18 residues. Germline CDR1 and CDR2: MDHEN and SYDVKM. The CDR3 protein is CASSFSSTGGERNYGYTF. The DNA of the CDR3 is TGTGCCAGCAGTTTTTCCTCGACAGGGGGCGAGAGGAACTATGGCTACACCTTC.

Comments on this clone: Other nucleotide sequences from this sample produce the same CDR3. The chain couples TRBV7-3 to TRBJ1-1; possibly TRBD1 for D (6 bases). Germline CDR1 and CDR2: SGHTA and FQGTGA. The CDR3 has 15 residues. Trimming pared 2 bases from V and 2 bases from J, leaving 12 bases between. This chain's CDR3 is CASSLLGGPNTEAFF. For the CDR3, the DNA is TGTGCCAGCAGCTTACTCGGGGGCCCTAACACTGAAGCTTTCTTT.

The rearrangement joins TRBV5-4 to TRBJ1-2; D might be TRBD1 (5 bases). This CDR3 contains 14 residues. The germline V gene has CDR1 SGHNT and CDR2 YYREEE (reference sequence). Trimming cost V 5 bases and J 12 bases, with 23 bases left between them. This CDR3 reads CASSLRGGESGHTF. CDR3 in DNA: TGTGCCAGCAGTCTCCGTGGGGGAGAATCAGGGCACACCTTC. The full variable domain, in which reference TRBV5-4 and TRBJ1-2 provide the parts outside the CDR3, is ETGVTQSPTHLIKTRGQQVTLRCSSQSGHNTVSWYQQALGQGPQFIFQYYREEENGRGNFPPRFSGLQFPNYSSELNVNALELDDSALYLCASSLRGGESGHTFGSGTRLTVV.

This clone was seen a single time. The chain combines TRBV7-6 with TRBJ2-2; TRBD2 agrees at 7 bases. This CDR3 has 16 amino acids. Per germline, CDR1 SGHVS and CDR2 FNYEAQ. V shed 5 bases and J 5 bases; nucleotides not matched to a gene: 11. CDR3 sequence reads: CASSPPGRGTTGELFF. The CDR3 DNA reads TGTGCCAGCAGCCCCCCGGGGAGGGGAACGACCGGGGAGCTGTTTTTT. Variable domain in full (rest from reference TRBV7-6 and TRBJ2-2): GAGVSQSPRYKVTKRGQDVALRCDPISGHVSLYWYRQALGQGPEFLTYFNYEAQQDKSGLPNDRFSAERPEGSISTLTIQRTEQRDSAMYRCASSPPGRGTTGELFFGEGSRLTVL.

The chain is built from TRBV2 and TRBJ2-7; no clear D. The CDR3 contains 12 residues. The V end lost 3 bases, the J end lost 7 bases, and 10 bases lay between the germline ends. Germline V gene sequence: CDR1 SNHLY, CDR2 FYNNEI. The CDR3 coding sequence is TGTGCCAGCAGTGAGGATCGGTTAGAGCAGTACTTC. It encodes CASSEDRLEQYF. The variable domain in full, completed from reference TRBV2 and TRBJ2-7, reads EPEVTQTPSHQVTQMGQEVILRCVPISNHLYFYWYRQILGQKVEFLVSFYNNEISEKSEIFDDQFSVERPDGSNFTLKIRSTKLEDSAMYFCASSEDRLEQYFGPGTRLTVT.

This chain links TRBV6-5 with TRBJ2-7; D could derive from TRBD1 or TRBD2 (6 bases each). The germline V gene has CDR1 MNHEY and CDR2 SVGAGI. Trimming cost V 6 bases and J 2 bases, with 14 bases left between them. CDR3 length: 14 amino acids. The CDR3 loop is CASRKGGAAYEQYF. Written as DNA, the CDR3 is TGTGCCAGCAGAAAGGGGGGAGCCGCCTACGAGCAGTACTTC.

This chain links TRBV19 with TRBJ2-1, with D maybe TRBD1 (6 bases). Trimming left V 4 bases short and J 2 bases short, with 12 bases between. Germline V gene data show CDR1 as LNHDA and CDR2 as SQIVND (reference sequence). The CDR3 runs to 15 residues. CDR3 sequence reads: CASSSDRSAYNEQFF. CDR3 DNA sequence: TGTGCCAGTAGTAGTGACAGGTCTGCCTACAATGAGCAGTTCTTC.

The rearrangement uses TRBV4-1 and TRBJ2-1; a possible D gene is TRBD2 (5 bases). Trimming shortened V by 8 bases and J by 4 bases, and 15 bases separated the two germline ends. The CDR3 loop spans 14 amino acids. The germline CDR1 and CDR2 sequences are MGHRA and YSYEKL. CDR3 DNA sequence: TGCGCCAGCGCAGTTGCGGACTCTTACAATGAGCAGTTCTTC. Encoded protein: CASAVADSYNEQFF.

The gene calls are TRBV15 and TRBJ2-7; D unclear. The CDR3 runs 15 residues. V was shortened by 3 bases and J by 2 bases, with 14 bases between the two germline ends. Germline-derived CDR1 and CDR2 are LNHNV and YYDKDF (reference sequence). CDR3 sequence: CATSRNLDTTYEQYF. The CDR3 DNA sequence: TGTGCCACCAGCAGGAATCTCGACACAACCTACGAGCAGTACTTC.

V is TRBV28 and J is TRBJ2-3; 8 nucleotides match TRBD2. Trimming took 4 bases from V and 4 from J; bases not matched to a gene: 7. The CDR3 has 15 amino acids. The germline V gene encodes CDR1 MDHEN and CDR2 SYDVKM. CDR3 in amino acids: CASSSLAGRADTQYF. The CDR3 nucleotides are TGTGCCAGCAGTTCCCTAGCGGGTCGGGCAGATACGCAGTATTTT.